This entry lists 9 T cell receptor beta chains sequenced from one sample in a study of cytomegalovirus exposure and HLA in healthy donors. Researchers ran the PCR with 60 Vbeta and 13 Jbeta primers. Clones were read by immunoSEQ multiplex PCR, and TCRdb kept only the in-frame ones, dropping some. The table shows more than 45,000 clones, with around 73% occurring only once. The material sequenced was PBMCs. All receptors derive from a woman aged 40 to 55 in good health and CMV-seropositive.

The rearrangement uses TRBV4-3 and TRBJ2-4; D unresolved. The CDR3 has 14 amino acids. Germline assignment: CDR1 LGHNA and CDR2 YSLEER. The V gene lost 0 bases and the J gene lost 4 bases, with 7 bases spanning the gap. The CDR3 loop is CASSQDVTKNIQYF. The CDR3 nucleotides read TGCGCCAGCAGCCAAGATGTAACAAAAAACATTCAGTACTTC.

The gene calls are TRBV7-2 and TRBJ2-3, with unresolved D. The V and J ends lost 1 base and 4 bases respectively, with 15 bases between them. Germline V gene data show CDR1 as SGHTA and CDR2 as FQGNSA. The length of the CDR3 is 16 residues. In DNA form, the CDR3 reads TGTGCCAGCAGCTTAGGAAACACAGCTACCCCAGATACGCAGTATTTT. Its protein product is CASSLGNTATPDTQYF.

This chain uses TRBV7-3 with TRBJ2-5, with D tentatively TRBD2 (6 bases). Germline V gene lookup returns CDR1 SGHTA and CDR2 FQGTGA. Trimming shortened V by 5 bases and J by 5 bases, and 12 bases separated the two germline ends. This CDR3 is built from 13 residues. The CDR3 DNA follows: TGTGCCAGCAGCCTCAGCGGGTGGGAGACCCAGTACTTC. Translation: CASSLSGWETQYF.

This clone came up a few times. The chain joins TRBV7-8 to TRBJ2-2; TRBD1 matches 8 bases. In germline, CDR1 is SGHVS, CDR2 FQNEAQ. V gave up 5 bases and J gave up 3 bases; unmatched junction bases: 2. This CDR3 has 14 residues. For the CDR3, the DNA is TGTGCCAGCAGCCTGACAGGGGACACCGGGGAGCTGTTTTTT. Protein: CASSLTGDTGELFF. The full variable domain, its missing parts supplied by reference TRBV7-8 and TRBJ2-2, is GAGVSQSPRYKVAKRGQDVALRCDPISGHVSLFWYQQALGQGPEFLTYFQNEAQLDKSGLPSDRFFAERPEGSVSTLKIQRTQQEDSAVYLCASSLTGDTGELFFGEGSRLTVL.

V is TRBV28 and J is TRBJ2-7; TRBD1 might be the D (6 bases). CDR3 length equals 12 residues. The V gene lost 9 bases and the J gene lost 2 bases, with 11 bases spanning the gap. Germline V gives CDR1 MDHEN, CDR2 SYDVKM. CDR3 sequence reads: CARGAGAYEQYF. In nucleotides, the CDR3 is TGTGCCAGGGGGGCCGGGGCCTACGAGCAGTACTTC.

This clone was seen just once. The chain recombines TRBV7-2 with TRBJ1-2, with a tentative D call TRBD1 (5 bases). The V end was cut by 4 bases, the J end by 8 bases, with 23 bases between. CDR3 length: 16 residues. The germline gives CDR1 SGHTA, CDR2 FQGNSA. CDR3 in amino acids: CASSSPVGGPLGGYTF. The CDR3 bases are TGTGCCAGCAGCTCCCCGGTGGGGGGACCCCTCGGAGGCTACACCTTC.

The rearrangement joins TRBV7-2 to TRBJ2-3, with 10 bases fitting TRBD2. CDR3 length: 15 amino acids. Germline CDR1 is SGHTA and CDR2 is FQGNSA. Germline trimming cut 7 bases from V and 1 base from J; bases unmatched to any gene: 5. As DNA, the CDR3 is TGTGCCAGCACCACTAGCGGGGCACGCACAGATACGCAGTATTTT. Translated: CASTTSGARTDTQYF. Full variable domain (outside the CDR3, taken from reference TRBV7-2 and TRBJ2-3): GAGVSQSPSNKVTEKGKDVELRCDPISGHTALYWYRQSLGQGLEFLIYFQGNSAPDKSGLPSDRFSAERTGGSVSTLTIQRTQQEDSAVYLCASTTSGARTDTQYFGPGTRLTVL.

The chain links TRBV15 to TRBJ2-7; D not certain. CDR1 and CDR2 from the germline V gene are LNHNV and YYDKDF (reference sequence). This CDR3 is built from 13 residues. V lost 4 bases to trimming and J lost 4 bases, with 11 bases between them. The CDR3 loop is CATSKDLLYEQYF. CDR3 sequence (DNA): TGTGCCACCAGCAAAGACCTCTTGTACGAGCAGTACTTC.

This chain uses TRBV2 with TRBJ2-5; D is possibly TRBD2 (5 bases). This CDR3 has 17 amino acids. Germline CDR1 and CDR2: SNHLY and FYNNEI. The germline V and J ends were trimmed by 5 bases and 2 bases, with 21 bases remaining between them. The CDR3 nucleotides read TGTGCCAGCAGTTCTTCCCCCGGTGGGCGGGCACAAGAGACCCAGTACTTC. It yields the protein CASSSSPGGRAQETQYF.